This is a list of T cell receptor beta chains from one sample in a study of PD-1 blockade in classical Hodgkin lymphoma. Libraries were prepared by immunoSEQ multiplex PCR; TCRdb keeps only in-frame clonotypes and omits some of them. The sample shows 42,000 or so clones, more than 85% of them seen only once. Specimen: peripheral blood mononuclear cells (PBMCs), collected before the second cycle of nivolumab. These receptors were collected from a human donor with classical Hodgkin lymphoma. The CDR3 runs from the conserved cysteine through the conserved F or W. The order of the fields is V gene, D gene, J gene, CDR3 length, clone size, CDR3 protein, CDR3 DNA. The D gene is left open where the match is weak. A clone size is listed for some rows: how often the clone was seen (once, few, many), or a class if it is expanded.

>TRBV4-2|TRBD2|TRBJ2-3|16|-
CASSLVESSGVDTQYF
TGTGCCAGCAGCCTCGTTGAGAGTAGCGGGGTGGATACGCAGTATTTT
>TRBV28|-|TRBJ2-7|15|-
CASSGDGEGTYEQYF
TGTGCCAGCAGCGGGGACGGAGAGGGAACATACGAGCAGTACTTC
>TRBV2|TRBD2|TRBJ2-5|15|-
CASPGPSGQEETQYF
TGTGCCAGCCCTGGGCCTAGCGGACAAGAAGAGACCCAGTACTTC
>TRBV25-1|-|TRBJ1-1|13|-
CASSGLGTLEAFF
TGTGCCAGCAGTGGCCTCGGGACACTTGAAGCTTTCTTT
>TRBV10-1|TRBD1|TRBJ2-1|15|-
CASSEPGQGKDEQFF
TGCGCCAGCAGTGAACCGGGACAGGGGAAGGATGAGCAGTTCTTC
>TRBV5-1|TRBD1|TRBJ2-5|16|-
CASSSRSTGLKETQYF
TGCGCCAGCAGCTCCCGGTCGACAGGGCTTAAGGAGACCCAGTACTTC
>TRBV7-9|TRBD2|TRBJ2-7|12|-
CASSRTSGRNYF
TGTGCCAGCAGTCGGACTAGCGGGAGGAATTACTTC
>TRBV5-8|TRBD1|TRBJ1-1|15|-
CASSLLQGVYTEAFF
TGTGCCAGCAGCCTGTTGCAGGGGGTGTACACTGAAGCTTTCTTT
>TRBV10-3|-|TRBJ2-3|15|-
CAISDSGRLQDTQYF
TGTGCCATCAGTGATAGCGGACGGCTTCAGGATACGCAGTATTTT
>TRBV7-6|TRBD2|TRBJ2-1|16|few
CASSLSGTSGRNEQFF
TGTGCCAGCAGCTTGTCCGGGACTAGCGGGAGAAATGAGCAGTTCTTC
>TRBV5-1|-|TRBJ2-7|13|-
CASSLAGNPEQYF
TGCGCCAGCAGCTTGGCCGGGAATCCGGAGCAGTACTTC
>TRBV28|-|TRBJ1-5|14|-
CASIPNIKNQPQHF
TGTGCCAGCATTCCGAATATCAAAAATCAGCCCCAGCATTTT
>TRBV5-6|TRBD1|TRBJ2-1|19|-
CASSLFLGTGNLGVNEQFF
TGTGCCAGCAGCTTATTTTTAGGGACAGGCAACTTGGGAGTGAATGAGCAGTTCTTC
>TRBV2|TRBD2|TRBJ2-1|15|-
CASSEGRGGFNEQFF
TGTGCCAGCAGTGAAGGGCGGGGGGGCTTCAATGAGCAGTTCTTC
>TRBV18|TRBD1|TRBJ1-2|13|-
CASSDRDTYGYTF
TGTGCCAGCTCGGACAGGGATACGTATGGCTACACCTTC
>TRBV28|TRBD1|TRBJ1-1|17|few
CASSSGTGYWQGAEAFF
TGTGCCAGCAGTTCCGGGACAGGGTATTGGCAGGGGGCTGAAGCTTTCTTT
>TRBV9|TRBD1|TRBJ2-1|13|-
CASSPTFRGEQFF
TGTGCCAGCAGCCCAACTTTCAGGGGGGAGCAGTTCTTC
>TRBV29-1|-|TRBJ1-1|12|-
CSVVRENTEAFF
TGCAGCGTTGTTAGGGAGAACACTGAAGCTTTCTTT
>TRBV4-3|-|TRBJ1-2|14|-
CASSQDRTFRGYTF
TGCGCCAGCAGCCAAGATCGGACGTTTCGAGGCTACACCTTC
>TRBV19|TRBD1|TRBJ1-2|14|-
CASSHRGRDYGYTF
TGTGCCAGTAGCCACAGGGGAAGGGACTATGGCTACACCTTC
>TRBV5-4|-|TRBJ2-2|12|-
CASSLNTGELFF
TGTGCCAGCAGCTTAAACACCGGGGAGCTGTTTTTT
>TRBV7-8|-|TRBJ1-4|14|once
CASRRGGLGEKLFF
TGTGCCAGCAGGAGAGGGGGGCTCGGTGAAAAACTGTTTTTT
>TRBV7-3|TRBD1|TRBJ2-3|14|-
CASSPGQHTDTQYF
TGTGCCAGCAGCCCGGGACAGCACACAGATACGCAGTATTTT
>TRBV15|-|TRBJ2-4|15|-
CATGKTGLAPDIQYF
TGTGCCACCGGCAAAACAGGGTTGGCTCCGGACATTCAGTACTTC
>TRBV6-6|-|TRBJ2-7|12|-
CASSAQGYEQYF
TGTGCCAGCAGTGCTCAGGGTTACGAGCAGTACTTC
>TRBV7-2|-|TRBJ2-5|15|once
CASSLMSGNGETQYF
TGTGCCAGCAGCTTAATGTCAGGGAACGGTGAGACCCAGTACTTC
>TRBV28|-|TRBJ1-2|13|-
CASSLYLESGYTF
TGTGCCAGCAGTTTATATTTGGAATCTGGCTACACCTTC